The present entry profiles one TCR beta chain with its context. Its antigen is unknown. Each CDR3 protein gets one entry after TCRdb re-called the reads with MiXCR. The sample consists of roughly 640,000 distinct CDR3 sequences, approximately 25% of them appearing once. This entry comes from a study of T cell repertoires in cytomegalovirus infection. Study as a whole: Signatures in public TCR beta sequences pointed to both CMV infection and matching HLA type.

V was cut by 5 bases and J by 6 bases, with 23 bases left in between. Germline values: CDR1 MNHEY, CDR2 SVGAGI. The CDR3 totals 16 residues. General study findings and limits: CMV-specific HLA-C-restricted TCR beta clonotypes dominated the ex vivo response. Individuals carrying CMV plus the relevant HLA were identified by cumulative frequency of public TCR beta families.

The V and J genes are TRBV6-5 and TRBJ2-7; maybe TRBD2 (6 bases). The TCR sequence derives from a human donor in good health (CMV status not recorded). Some clones in this sample may be carry-over from other donors' samples. The sequencing input was CD8+ T cells from PBMCs. The CDR3 nucleotides read TGTGCCAGCAGTCAACCACCCGGGATCCCCGGGAGCGAGCAGTACTTC. It is translated as CASSQPPGIPGSEQYF.